This T cell receptor (beta chain) appears in the sequencing data of a study of immune cell composition in non-small cell lung cancer. Study-level points and caveats: Tumour TCR-beta clonality showed no significant link to smoking pack-years.

TCRdb's table, derived via immunoSEQ multiplex PCR, lists solely in-frame clones and lacks some. This repertoire shows about 3,600 clones, about four fifths found once; its top ten account for roughly 8.3%. This clone came up a few times. Its antigen is not known. The normal lung sample lay at least 3 cm, and maximally far, from the tumour. Sequencing used non-adjacent lung tissue. This TCR was sampled from a human donor with non-small cell lung cancer.

CDR3: CATTLAGTGEDTQYF. CDR3 coding DNA: TGTGCCACCACCCTGGCGGGGACGGGTGAAGATACGCAGTATTTT. The chain is built from TRBV15 and TRBJ2-3; D perhaps matches TRBD2 (6 bases). The V gene lost 7 bases and the J gene lost 5 bases, with 19 bases spanning the gap. Germline CDR1 LNHNV, CDR2 YYDKDF (reference sequence). The CDR3 runs to 15 residues.